A single sample is the source of the 14 T cell receptor beta chains below, sequenced in a study of blood T cell repertoires in COVID-19. The table came from immunoSEQ multiplex PCR; TCRdb's copy has only in-frame clones and leaves some out. The sample carries about 50,000 clones, about nine tenths recorded once. Sequenced: peripheral blood. These receptor sequences come from a middle-aged man with active COVID-19.

The rearrangement uses TRBV18 and TRBJ2-3; D unresolved. CDR3 length equals 13 residues. Germline V gives CDR1 KGHSH, CDR2 LQKENI. V lost 3 bases and J 0 bases, leaving 4 bases between the germline ends. DNA for the CDR3: TGTGCCAGCTCACCCCCTAGCACAGATACGCAGTATTTT. Protein sequence: CASSPPSTDTQYF.

The genes are TRBV30 and TRBJ2-7, with D possibly TRBD2 on 5 matching bases. Germline values: CDR1 GTSNPN, CDR2 SVGIG (reference sequence). The CDR3 length is 11 residues. Trimming cost V 5 bases and J 3 bases, with 8 bases left between them. CDR3 DNA: TGTGCCTGGGGGGAGTTCTACGAGCAGTACTTC. The encoded protein is CAWGEFYEQYF.

A few counts support this clone. The V call is TRBV6-5, the J call TRBJ1-5; TRBD1 matches 7 bases. The CDR3 spans 13 residues. The V gene's germline CDR1 is MNHEY and CDR2 SVGAGI. Germline trimming cut 8 bases from V and 1 base from J; bases unmatched to any gene: 2. Here the CDR3 reads CASSTGSNQPQHF. CDR3 bases: TGTGCCAGCTCGACAGGGAGCAATCAGCCCCAGCATTTT.

The genes are TRBV5-6 and TRBJ1-2, with 10 positions matching TRBD1. The CDR3 covers 14 residues. V lost 6 bases, J lost 4 bases, and 6 bases stayed unmatched. In germline, CDR1 is SGHDT, CDR2 YYEEEE. The CDR3: CASTLGQGFYGYTF. The CDR3 region has the DNA TGTGCCAGCACTTTGGGACAGGGGTTCTATGGCTACACCTTC.

J is TRBJ1-5 and V is TRBV5-1; D possibly corresponds to TRBD1 (6 bases). The CDR3 is 13 amino acids. CDR1 and CDR2 (germline): SGHRS, YFSETQ. Trimming cost V 2 bases and J 4 bases, with 7 bases left between them. The CDR3 loop is CASSLQGNQPQHF. CDR3 DNA sequence: TGCGCCAGCAGCTTACAGGGAAATCAGCCCCAGCATTTT.

This sequence joins TRBV9 and TRBJ2-1; TRBD2 might be the D (6 bases). Germline V gene lookup returns CDR1 SGDLS and CDR2 YYNGEE. There are 16 residues in the CDR3. V was pared by 4 bases and J by 5 bases, with 19 bases between. This CDR3 is CASSLLSGVPNNEQFF. CDR3 bases: TGTGCCAGCAGCTTACTCTCGGGGGTACCCAACAATGAGCAGTTCTTC. Full variable domain (remainder filled in from reference TRBV9 and TRBJ2-1): DSGVTQTPKHLITATGQRVTLRCSPRSGDLSVYWYQQSLDQGLQFLIQYYNGEERAKGNILERFSAQQFPDLHSELNLSSLELGDSALYFCASSLLSGVPNNEQFFGPGTRLTVL.

This chain uses TRBV4-1 with TRBJ2-3; 7 bases match TRBD2. The CDR3 loop spans 16 amino acids. Germline trimming cut 1 base from V and 2 bases from J; bases unmatched to any gene: 6. The germline CDR1 and CDR2 sequences are MGHRA and YSYEKL. The CDR3 DNA follows: TGCGCCAGCAGCCAAGGGCGGGAGCCAAACACAGATACGCAGTATTTT. The encoded protein is CASSQGREPNTDTQYF.

This clone was detected a few times. The chain uses TRBV2 and TRBJ2-1, with 11 nucleotides matching TRBD2. The germline CDR1 and CDR2 sequences are SNHLY and FYNNEI. V dropped 6 bases and J dropped 10; count of bases not matched to a gene: 8. The CDR3 has 14 residues. The CDR3 sequence: CASRGGLAGWEQFF. The CDR3, as DNA: TGTGCCAGCAGAGGCGGACTAGCGGGTTGGGAGCAGTTCTTC.

The V call is TRBV7-2, the J call TRBJ2-7, with D possibly being TRBD2 (6 bases). Germline-derived CDR1 and CDR2 are SGHTA and FQGNSA. Trimming left V 3 bases short and J 7 bases short, with 16 bases between. The CDR3 consists of 14 residues. CDR3 DNA sequence: TGTGCCAGCAGCTTGGGGCCTAGCGCCAAAGAGCAGTACTTC. Its protein is CASSLGPSAKEQYF.

This clone appeared a single time. The V call is TRBV29-1, the J call TRBJ2-3; 8 bases are a match to TRBD2. The CDR3 has 13 residues. Per germline, CDR1 SQVTM and CDR2 ANQGSEA. V shed 4 bases and J 3 bases; nucleotides not matched to a gene: 3. CDR3 sequence: CSVAGRVTDTQYF. The CDR3 nucleotides read TGCAGCGTTGCCGGGAGGGTAACAGATACGCAGTATTTT.

This clone came up a few times. The DNA of the CDR3 is TGTGCCAGCAGCTTACCCCTCCGACTAGCGGGCTTACGATCGGAGCAGTTCTTC. This translates into CASSLPLRLAGLRSEQFF. The chain links TRBV7-9 to TRBJ2-1, with TRBD2 matching 10 bases. CDR1 is SEHNR and CDR2 is FQNEAQ in the germline V gene (reference sequence). Trimming cost V 2 bases and J 10 bases; bases outside gene matches: 17. The CDR3 is 18 amino acids.

In its sample, this clone was seen once. The V and J genes are TRBV5-1 and TRBJ2-3; D is ambiguous. CDR3 length equals 16 residues. V lost 0 bases to trimming and J lost 2 bases, with 13 bases between them. The V gene's germline CDR1 is SGHRS and CDR2 YFSETQ. CDR3 sequence: CASSLALHSDTDTQYF. The CDR3 nucleotides are TGCGCCAGCAGCTTGGCCCTGCACTCCGACACAGATACGCAGTATTTT.

CDR3 in DNA: TGTGCCAGCGGGGACATCGAGGGCACCGGGGAGCTGTTTTTT. As protein: CASGDIEGTGELFF. V gene TRBV28 combines with J gene TRBJ2-2, with D perhaps matching TRBD1 (6 bases). V was pared by 8 bases and J by 4 bases, with 14 bases between. The CDR3 consists of 14 residues. CDR1 and CDR2 (germline): MDHEN, SYDVKM.

Comment on this clone: At one of its ends the junction is not consistent with the germline gene, which may arise from a read error. The chain couples TRBV5-6 to TRBJ2-1, with 11 nucleotides matching TRBD1. This CDR3 has 13 residues. Looked up from germline, CDR1 is SGHDT and CDR2 is YYEEEE. CDR3 loop: CASSLGTGGRWIF. CDR3 bases: TGTGCCAGCAGCCTTGGGACAGGGGGAAGGTGGATCTTC.